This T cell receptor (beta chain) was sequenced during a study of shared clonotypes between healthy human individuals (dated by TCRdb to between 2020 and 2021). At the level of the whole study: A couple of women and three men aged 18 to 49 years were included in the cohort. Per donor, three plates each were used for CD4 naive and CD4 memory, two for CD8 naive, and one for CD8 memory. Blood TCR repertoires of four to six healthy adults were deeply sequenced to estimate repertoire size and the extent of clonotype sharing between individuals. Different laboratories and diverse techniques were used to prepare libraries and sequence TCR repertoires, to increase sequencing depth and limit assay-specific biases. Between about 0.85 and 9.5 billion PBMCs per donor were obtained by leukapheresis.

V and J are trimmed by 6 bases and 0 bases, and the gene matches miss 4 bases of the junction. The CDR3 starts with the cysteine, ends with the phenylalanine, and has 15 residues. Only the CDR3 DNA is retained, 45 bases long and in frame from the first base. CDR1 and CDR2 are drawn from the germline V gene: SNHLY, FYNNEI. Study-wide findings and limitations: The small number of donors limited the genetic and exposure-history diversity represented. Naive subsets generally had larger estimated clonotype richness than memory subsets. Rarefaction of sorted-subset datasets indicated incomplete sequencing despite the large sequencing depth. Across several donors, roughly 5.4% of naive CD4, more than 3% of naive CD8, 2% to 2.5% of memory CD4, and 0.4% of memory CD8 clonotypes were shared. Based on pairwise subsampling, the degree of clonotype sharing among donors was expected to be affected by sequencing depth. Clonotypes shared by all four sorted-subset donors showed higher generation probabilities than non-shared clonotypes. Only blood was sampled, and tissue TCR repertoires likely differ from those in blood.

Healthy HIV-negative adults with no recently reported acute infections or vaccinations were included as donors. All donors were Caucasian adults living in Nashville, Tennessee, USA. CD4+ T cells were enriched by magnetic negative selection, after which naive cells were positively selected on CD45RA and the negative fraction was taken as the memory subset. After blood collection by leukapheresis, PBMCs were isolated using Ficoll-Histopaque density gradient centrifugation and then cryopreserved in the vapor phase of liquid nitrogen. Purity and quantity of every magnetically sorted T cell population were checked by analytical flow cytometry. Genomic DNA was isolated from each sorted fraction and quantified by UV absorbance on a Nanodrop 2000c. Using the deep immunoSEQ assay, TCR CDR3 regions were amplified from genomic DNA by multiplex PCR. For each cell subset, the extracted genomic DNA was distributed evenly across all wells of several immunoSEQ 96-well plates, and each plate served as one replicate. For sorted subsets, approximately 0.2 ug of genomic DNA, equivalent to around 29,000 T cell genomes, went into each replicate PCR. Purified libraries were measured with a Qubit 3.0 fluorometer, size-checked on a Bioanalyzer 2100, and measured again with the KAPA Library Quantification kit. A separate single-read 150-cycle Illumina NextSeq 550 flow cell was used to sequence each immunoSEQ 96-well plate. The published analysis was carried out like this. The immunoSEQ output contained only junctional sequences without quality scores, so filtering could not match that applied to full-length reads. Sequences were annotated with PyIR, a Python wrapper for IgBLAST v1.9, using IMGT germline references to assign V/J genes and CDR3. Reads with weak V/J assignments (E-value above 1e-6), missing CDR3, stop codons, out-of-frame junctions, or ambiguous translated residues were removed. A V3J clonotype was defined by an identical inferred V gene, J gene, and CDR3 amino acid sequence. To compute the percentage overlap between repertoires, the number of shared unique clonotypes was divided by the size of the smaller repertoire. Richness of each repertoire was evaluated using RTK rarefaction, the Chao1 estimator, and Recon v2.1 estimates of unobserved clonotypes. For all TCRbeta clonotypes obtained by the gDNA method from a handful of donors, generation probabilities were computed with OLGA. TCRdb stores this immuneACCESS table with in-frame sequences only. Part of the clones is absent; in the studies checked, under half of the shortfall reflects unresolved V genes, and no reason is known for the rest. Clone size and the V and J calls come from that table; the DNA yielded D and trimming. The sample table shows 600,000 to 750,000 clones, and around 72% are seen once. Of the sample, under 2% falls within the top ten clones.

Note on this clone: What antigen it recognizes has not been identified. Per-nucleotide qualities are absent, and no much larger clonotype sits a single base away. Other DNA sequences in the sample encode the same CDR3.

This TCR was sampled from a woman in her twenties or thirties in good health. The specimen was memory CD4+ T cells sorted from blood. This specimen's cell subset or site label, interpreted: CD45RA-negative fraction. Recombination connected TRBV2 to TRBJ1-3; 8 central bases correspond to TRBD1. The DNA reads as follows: TGTGCCAGCAGGCGACAGGGGTCCTCTGGAAACACCATATATTTT. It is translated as CASRRQGSSGNTIYF.